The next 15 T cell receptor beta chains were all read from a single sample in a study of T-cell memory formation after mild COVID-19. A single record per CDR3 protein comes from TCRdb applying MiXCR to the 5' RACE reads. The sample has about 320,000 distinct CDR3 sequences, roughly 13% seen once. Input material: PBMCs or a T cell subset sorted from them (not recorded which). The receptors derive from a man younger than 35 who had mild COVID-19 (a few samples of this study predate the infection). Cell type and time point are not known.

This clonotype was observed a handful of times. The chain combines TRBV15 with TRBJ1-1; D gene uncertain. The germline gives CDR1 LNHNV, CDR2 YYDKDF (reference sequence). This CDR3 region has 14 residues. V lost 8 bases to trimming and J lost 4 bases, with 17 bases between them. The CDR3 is CATAESWRGTEAFF. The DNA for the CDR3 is TGTGCCACCGCTGAATCCTGGCGGGGCACTGAAGCTTTCTTT.

The chain's CDR3 is CASSLPPGAGAEAFF. The CDR3 DNA reads as TGCGCCAGCAGCTTGCCTCCGGGGGCGGGGGCTGAAGCTTTCTTT. The V and J genes are TRBV5-1 and TRBJ1-1, with D tentatively TRBD1 (6 bases). The CDR3 covers 15 residues. CDR1 is SGHRS and CDR2 is YFSETQ in the germline V gene. The germline V and J ends were trimmed by 1 base and 6 bases, with 16 bases remaining between them. The full variable domain, in which reference TRBV5-1 and TRBJ1-1 provide the parts outside the CDR3, is KAGVTQTPRYLIKTRGQQVTLSCSPISGHRSVSWYQQTPGQGLQFLFEYFSETQRNKGNFPGRFSGRQFSNSRSEMNVSTLELGDSALYLCASSLPPGAGAEAFFGQGTRLTVV.

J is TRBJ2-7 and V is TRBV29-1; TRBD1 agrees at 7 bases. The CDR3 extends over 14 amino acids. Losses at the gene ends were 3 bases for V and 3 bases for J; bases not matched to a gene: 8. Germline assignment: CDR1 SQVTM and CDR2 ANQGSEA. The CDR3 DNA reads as TGCAGCGTTGAGCCCCGGGACAGCTTCTACGAGCAGTACGTC. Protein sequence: CSVEPRDSFYEQYV.

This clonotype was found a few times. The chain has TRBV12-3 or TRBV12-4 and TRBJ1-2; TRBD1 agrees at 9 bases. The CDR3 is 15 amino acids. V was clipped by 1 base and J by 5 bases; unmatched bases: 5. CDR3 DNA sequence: TGTGCCAGCAGTTTAGGGACCGGGACAGGGTATGGCTACACCTTC. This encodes CASSLGTGTGYGYTF.

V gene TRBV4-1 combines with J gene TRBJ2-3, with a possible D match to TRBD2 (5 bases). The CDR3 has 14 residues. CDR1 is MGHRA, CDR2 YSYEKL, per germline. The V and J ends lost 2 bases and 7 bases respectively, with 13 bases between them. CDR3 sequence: CASSQPTRENTQYF. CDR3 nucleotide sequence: TGCGCCAGCAGCCAACCTACCCGGGAAAATACGCAGTATTTT.

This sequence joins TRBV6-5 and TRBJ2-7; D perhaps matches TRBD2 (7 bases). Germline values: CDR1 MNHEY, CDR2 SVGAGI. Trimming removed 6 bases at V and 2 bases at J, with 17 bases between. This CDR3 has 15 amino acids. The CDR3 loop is CASRPYSGTTYEQYF. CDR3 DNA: TGTGCCAGCAGACCGTACAGCGGGACAACCTACGAGCAGTACTTC.

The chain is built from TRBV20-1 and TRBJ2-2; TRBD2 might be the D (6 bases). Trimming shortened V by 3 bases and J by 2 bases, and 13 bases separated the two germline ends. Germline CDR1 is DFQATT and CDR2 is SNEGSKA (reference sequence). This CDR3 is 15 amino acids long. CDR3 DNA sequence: TGCAGTGCTAGCTTCGGGGGTCCCAACACCGGGGAGCTGTTTTTT. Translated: CSASFGGPNTGELFF.

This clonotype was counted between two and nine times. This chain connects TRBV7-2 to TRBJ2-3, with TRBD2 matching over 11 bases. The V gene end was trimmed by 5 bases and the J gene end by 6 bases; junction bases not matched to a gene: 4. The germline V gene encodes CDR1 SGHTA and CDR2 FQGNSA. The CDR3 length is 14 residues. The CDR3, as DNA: TGTGCCAGCAGCAATAGCGGGGGGGCTGATACGCAGTATTTT. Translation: CASSNSGGADTQYF.

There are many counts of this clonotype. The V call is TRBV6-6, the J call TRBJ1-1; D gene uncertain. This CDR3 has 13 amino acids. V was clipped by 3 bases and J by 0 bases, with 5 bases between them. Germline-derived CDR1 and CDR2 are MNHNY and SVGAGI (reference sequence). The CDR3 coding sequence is TGTGCCAGCAGTTATATCATGAACACTGAAGCTTTCTTT. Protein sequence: CASSYIMNTEAFF.

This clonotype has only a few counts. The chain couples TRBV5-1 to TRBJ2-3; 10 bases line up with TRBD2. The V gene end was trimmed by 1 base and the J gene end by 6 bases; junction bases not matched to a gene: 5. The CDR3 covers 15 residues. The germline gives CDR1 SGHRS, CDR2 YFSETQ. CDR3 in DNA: TGCGCCAGCAGCTTGTATGGGACTAGCGTCGATACGCAGTATTTT. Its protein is CASSLYGTSVDTQYF. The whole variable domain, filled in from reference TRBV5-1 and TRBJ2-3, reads KAGVTQTPRYLIKTRGQQVTLSCSPISGHRSVSWYQQTPGQGLQFLFEYFSETQRNKGNFPGRFSGRQFSNSRSEMNVSTLELGDSALYLCASSLYGTSVDTQYFGPGTRLTVL.

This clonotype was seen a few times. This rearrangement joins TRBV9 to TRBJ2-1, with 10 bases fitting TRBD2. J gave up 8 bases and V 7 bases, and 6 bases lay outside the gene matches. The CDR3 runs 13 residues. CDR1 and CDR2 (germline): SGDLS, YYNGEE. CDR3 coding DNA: TGTGCCAGCGGGAGCGGGGGGGCCTATGAGCAGTTCTTC. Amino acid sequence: CASGSGGAYEQFF.

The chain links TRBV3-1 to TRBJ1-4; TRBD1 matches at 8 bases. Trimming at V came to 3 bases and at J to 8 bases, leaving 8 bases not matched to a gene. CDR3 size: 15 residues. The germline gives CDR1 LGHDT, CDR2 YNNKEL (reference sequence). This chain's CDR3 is CASSHRQGNVEKLFF. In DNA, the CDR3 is TGTGCCAGCAGCCATCGACAGGGGAACGTCGAAAAACTGTTTTTT.

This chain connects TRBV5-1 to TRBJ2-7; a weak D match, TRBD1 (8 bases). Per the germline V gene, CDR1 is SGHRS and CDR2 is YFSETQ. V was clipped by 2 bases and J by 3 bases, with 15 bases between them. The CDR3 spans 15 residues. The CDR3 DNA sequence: TGCGCCAGCAGCTTAACAGGGGGGGTACTCTACGAGCAGTACTTC. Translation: CASSLTGGVLYEQYF.

DNA of the CDR3: TGTGCCATCAGTGAGTCAAGGGTCTCTGGGGCCAACGTCCTGACTTTC. This gives the protein CAISESRVSGANVLTF. The chain employs TRBV10-3 and TRBJ2-6, with unresolved D. The length of the CDR3 is 16 residues. The V end was cut by 0 bases, the J end by 0 bases, with 6 bases between. Germline CDR1 reads ENHRY; CDR2 reads SYGVKD.

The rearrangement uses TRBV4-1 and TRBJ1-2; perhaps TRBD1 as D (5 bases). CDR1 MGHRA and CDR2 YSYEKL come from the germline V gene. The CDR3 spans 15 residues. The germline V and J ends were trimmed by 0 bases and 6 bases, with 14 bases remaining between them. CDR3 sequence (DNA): TGCGCCAGCAGCCAAGATCCCCATAGAGGGGATGGCTACACCTTC. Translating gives CASSQDPHRGDGYTF.